These 21 T cell receptor beta chains came from one sample sequenced in a study of cytomegalovirus exposure and HLA in healthy donors. The PCR was carried out with 60 Vbeta primers and 13 Jbeta primers. TCRdb's table, derived via immunoSEQ multiplex PCR, lists solely in-frame clones and lacks some. The table includes about 200,000 clones, about 80% detected once. Material: PBMCs. These receptors were collected from a man aged 18-30 years in good health and CMV-seronegative.

This chain links TRBV6-5 with TRBJ1-3, with D perhaps TRBD1 (5 bases). Germline V gene sequence: CDR1 MNHEY, CDR2 SVGAGI. The length of the CDR3 is 15 residues. V gave up 0 bases and J gave up 3 bases, with 9 bases separating them. CDR3 amino acids: CASSYSIRVGNTIYF. Written as DNA, the CDR3 is TGTGCCAGCAGTTACTCGATCAGGGTTGGAAACACCATATATTTT.

This clone was found a few times. CDR3 coding DNA: TGTGCCTGGGGTAGCGGGGGAAGTTCTTACGAGCAGTACTTC. Translated: CAWGSGGSSYEQYF. The chain couples TRBV30 to TRBJ2-7; 9 bases map to TRBD2. There are 14 residues in the CDR3. With 5 bases clipped from V and 4 bases from J, the junction kept 9 bases outside the gene matches. The V gene's germline CDR1 is GTSNPN and CDR2 SVGIG (reference sequence).

The chain uses TRBV6-5 and TRBJ1-1, with D possibly matching TRBD1 (5 bases). Per germline, CDR1 MNHEY and CDR2 SVGAGI. Trimming took 2 bases from V and 8 from J, leaving 12 bases between them. The CDR3 has 13 residues. CDR3 sequence (DNA): TGTGCCAGCAGTTACAGGGGTCTAGGGGAAGCTTTCTTT. Protein sequence: CASSYRGLGEAFF.

This sequence joins TRBV15 and TRBJ1-1; 7 bases are a match to TRBD1. Germline V gene data show CDR1 as LNHNV and CDR2 as YYDKDF (reference sequence). The CDR3 runs to 16 residues. The J segment lost 0 bases and the V segment lost 1 base, leaving 5 bases of the junction unmatched. CDR3 in amino acids: CATSRGTGEVNTEAFF. The CDR3 nucleotides read TGTGCCACCAGCAGAGGGACAGGTGAGGTGAACACTGAAGCTTTCTTT.

The chain has TRBV5-1 and TRBJ2-5, with 9 bases lining up with TRBD2. V was pared by 0 bases and J by 1 base, with 4 bases of the junction left unmatched. There are 16 residues in the CDR3. Germline CDR1 is SGHRS and CDR2 is YFSETQ. CDR3 in amino acids: CASSLGRTSAQETQYF. CDR3 bases: TGCGCCAGCAGCTTGGGACGGACTAGCGCCCAAGAGACCCAGTACTTC.

The rearrangement uses TRBV6-5 and TRBJ1-5; maybe TRBD1 (5 bases). The CDR3 spans 13 residues. With 0 bases removed from V and 9 bases from J, the gap between germline ends came to 9 bases. Germline CDR1 reads MNHEY; CDR2 reads SVGAGI. Here the CDR3 DNA reads TGTGCCAGCAGTTACTCGGACGGGGGGCCCCAGCATTTT. This translates into CASSYSDGGPQHF.

There are a few counts of this clone. V gene TRBV2 combines with J gene TRBJ1-5; D uncertain. The CDR3 loop spans 14 amino acids. Trimming pared 3 bases from V and 1 base from J, leaving 7 bases between. Looked up from germline, CDR1 is SNHLY and CDR2 is FYNNEI. The CDR3: CASSDPVSNQPQHF. CDR3 DNA sequence: TGTGCCAGCAGTGACCCAGTGAGCAATCAGCCCCAGCATTTT.

The rearrangement links TRBV29-1 to TRBJ2-2, with 8 bases lining up with TRBD2. Germline V gene sequence: CDR1 SQVTM, CDR2 ANQGSEA. Losses at the gene ends were 3 bases for V and 2 bases for J; bases not matched to a gene: 5. The CDR3 loop spans 15 amino acids. CDR3 nucleotide sequence: TGCAGCGTTGAGAGAGCGGGAGTCAACACCGGGGAGCTGTTTTTT. This sequence encodes CSVERAGVNTGELFF.

J is TRBJ2-7 and V is TRBV19, with D perhaps TRBD1 (8 bases). CDR3 length: 16 amino acids. V was pared by 1 base and J by 1 base, with 14 bases between. Looked up from germline, CDR1 is LNHDA and CDR2 is SQIVND (reference sequence). CDR3 loop: CASSIAGGQESYEQYF. The CDR3 nucleotides read TGTGCCAGTAGTATAGCGGGGGGACAGGAATCCTACGAGCAGTACTTC.

This rearrangement joins TRBV19 to TRBJ2-5, with 8 bases that match TRBD1. The germline V gene encodes CDR1 LNHDA and CDR2 SQIVND (reference sequence). Trimming cost V 3 bases and J 5 bases; bases outside gene matches: 5. The CDR3 totals 14 residues. DNA of the CDR3: TGTGCCAGTAGTATTCAGGGGGCGCAGGAGACCCAGTACTTC. It translates to CASSIQGAQETQYF.

This chain links TRBV5-1 with TRBJ2-3, with D unresolved. Germline values: CDR1 SGHRS, CDR2 YFSETQ. Between the trimmed V and J ends, which lost 3 bases and 3 bases, there was a span of 8 bases. The CDR3 loop spans 13 amino acids. CDR3 amino acids: CASSSRVTDTQYF. The CDR3, as DNA: TGCGCCAGCAGCTCTCGGGTTACAGATACGCAGTATTTT.

The chain has TRBV6-5 and TRBJ1-1, with a tentative D call TRBD1 (5 bases). The germline V gene has CDR1 MNHEY and CDR2 SVGAGI. The CDR3 is 14 residues long. V was clipped by 3 bases and J by 6 bases, with 14 bases between them. CDR3 in amino acids: CASSYLGGGAEAFF. CDR3 sequence (DNA): TGTGCCAGCAGTTATTTGGGGGGGGGTGCTGAAGCTTTCTTT.

This clone has a single count. V and J are TRBV30 and TRBJ2-7; D ambiguous. V was clipped by 4 bases and J by 0 bases, with 10 bases between them. CDR3 length equals 13 residues. Germline CDR1 reads GTSNPN; CDR2 reads SVGIG (reference sequence). CDR3 region: CAWTGLSSYEQYF. CDR3 nucleotides: TGTGCCTGGACCGGGTTGAGCTCCTACGAGCAGTACTTC.

This chain connects TRBV27 to TRBJ2-6; possible D gene TRBD1, 6 bases. V lost 4 bases and J 0 bases, leaving 13 bases between the germline ends. CDR1 is MNHEY, CDR2 SMNVEV, per germline (reference sequence). This CDR3 has 17 amino acids. DNA for the CDR3: TGTGCCAGCAGTTCCGGGACACCGGTCTCTGGGGCCAACGTCCTGACTTTC. Its translation: CASSSGTPVSGANVLTF.

The rearrangement links TRBV23-1 to TRBJ2-1; TRBD1 matches 10 bases. TRBV23-1 counts as an open reading frame of uncertain function. V lost 2 bases, J lost 1 base, and 20 bases stayed unmatched. This CDR3 is built from 22 residues. The CDR3 sequence is CASSQQSLPGQGKVGSYNEQFF. The DNA for the CDR3 is TGCGCCAGCAGTCAACAATCTCTACCGGGACAGGGGAAAGTCGGGTCCTACAATGAGCAGTTCTTC.

The V call is TRBV4-1, the J call TRBJ2-5; 7 positions match TRBD2. The J call may be faulty, since TRBJ2-7 better matches the DNA end. Per the germline V gene, CDR1 is MGHRA and CDR2 is YSYEKL. The length of the CDR3 is 16 residues. Written as DNA, the CDR3 is TGCGCCAGCAGCCAAGCCCAGCGGGACGTGGCCTACGAGCAGTACTTC. This sequence encodes CASSQAQRDVAYEQYF.

V gene TRBV27 combines with J gene TRBJ2-1; a possible D gene is TRBD1 (5 bases). This CDR3 region has 14 residues. Germline CDR1 and CDR2: MNHEY and SMNVEV (reference sequence). Deletions cut 1 base from V and 7 bases from J, with 11 bases between. This chain's CDR3 is CASSLWPGRNEQFF. Here the CDR3 DNA reads TGTGCCAGCAGTTTATGGCCAGGGCGAAATGAGCAGTTCTTC.

The gene calls are TRBV30 and TRBJ1-2; no reliable D call. This CDR3 comprises 14 residues. Looked up from germline, CDR1 is GTSNPN and CDR2 is SVGIG (reference sequence). V shed 0 bases and J shed 4 bases, with 12 bases lying between them. For the CDR3, the DNA is TGTGCCTGGAGTGTACCTGAGAACCTCTATGGCTACACCTTC. This sequence encodes CAWSVPENLYGYTF.

The V call is TRBV28, the J call TRBJ2-7, with 7 bases that match TRBD1. The CDR3 length is 15 residues. Per germline, CDR1 MDHEN and CDR2 SYDVKM. V shed 6 bases and J 0 bases; nucleotides not matched to a gene: 8. The CDR3 here is CASRPSQGNSYEQYF. The DNA of the CDR3 is TGTGCCAGCAGGCCGTCACAGGGGAACTCCTACGAGCAGTACTTC.

This clone came up a few times. The chain carries TRBV11-1 and TRBJ2-3; a weak D match, TRBD1 (5 bases). Per the germline V gene, CDR1 is SGHAT and CDR2 is FQDESV (reference sequence). This CDR3 comprises 15 residues. Trimming left V 1 base short and J 2 bases short, with 10 bases between. The CDR3 DNA is TGTGCCAGCAGCTTAGTGTGGGGCCCCACAGATACGCAGTATTTT. Amino acid sequence: CASSLVWGPTDTQYF. The full variable domain, completed using reference TRBV11-1 and TRBJ2-3, is EAEVAQSPRYKITEKSQAVAFWCDPISGHATLYWYRQILGQGPELLVQFQDESVVDDSQLPKDRFSAERLKGVDSTLKIQPAELGDSAMYLCASSLVWGPTDTQYFGPGTRLTVL.

In DNA, the CDR3 is TGTGCCAGCAGTCTGGGGGGAACGGGAGCCTATACCTCCTACGAGCAGTACTTC. Translation gives CASSLGGTGAYTSYEQYF. The V gene is TRBV5-6, the J gene TRBJ2-7; maybe TRBD2 (6 bases). CDR1 and CDR2 from the germline V gene are SGHDT and YYEEEE. This CDR3 contains 18 residues. V shed 5 bases and J shed 0 bases, with 24 bases lying between them.